These 25 T cell receptor beta chains were all obtained from the same sample, sequenced in a study of blood T cell repertoires in COVID-19. Repertoires were generated with immunoSEQ multiplex PCR, while TCRdb's copy carries only in-frame clones and drops some. The table records 150,000 to 200,000 clones, approximately 79% of them present only once. Sequenced input: peripheral blood. The receptors shown here come from a woman aged 55-69 years with COVID-19, enrolled during active disease.

The rearrangement joins TRBV30 to TRBJ2-7, with 9 nucleotides matching TRBD1. The germline V gene encodes CDR1 GTSNPN and CDR2 SVGIG (reference sequence). The CDR3 loop spans 13 amino acids. V gave up 4 bases and J gave up 2 bases; unmatched junction bases: 3. The CDR3 sequence: CAWKGQGTYEQYF. Here the CDR3 DNA reads TGTGCCTGGAAGGGACAGGGTACCTACGAGCAGTACTTC.

This sequence joins TRBV28 and TRBJ1-2, with no clear D. V gave up 2 bases and J gave up 7 bases, with 14 bases separating them. This CDR3 has 14 residues. CDR1 and CDR2 from the germline V gene are MDHEN and SYDVKM. CDR3 sequence: CASSLGRGLGGYTF. For the CDR3, the DNA is TGTGCCAGCAGTTTAGGCCGCGGTCTAGGTGGCTACACCTTC.

The CDR3 sequence is CASSESRGRSHEQYF. CDR3 bases: TGTGCCAGCAGTGAAAGCAGGGGTAGGAGCCACGAGCAGTACTTC. The V gene is TRBV2, the J gene TRBJ2-7; D is perhaps TRBD1 (6 bases). Germline-derived CDR1 and CDR2 are SNHLY and FYNNEI. The CDR3 runs to 15 residues. Trimming pared 2 bases from V and 5 bases from J, leaving 16 bases between.

In this sample, this clone turned up a few times. The CDR3 reads CASSSTSGTLSGANVLTF. The CDR3 bases are TGTGCCAGCAGCTCGACTAGCGGGACGCTCTCTGGGGCCAACGTCCTGACTTTC. This chain connects TRBV7-3 to TRBJ2-6, with 11 positions matching TRBD2. The germline V gene has CDR1 SGHTA and CDR2 FQGTGA. This CDR3 is 18 amino acids long. The junction had 5 bases not matched to a gene; V was cut back by 4 bases and J by 0 bases.

This clone showed up just a few times. The rearrangement joins TRBV2 to TRBJ2-7, with 10 bases that match TRBD2. CDR1 and CDR2 (germline): SNHLY, FYNNEI. With V trimmed by 5 bases and J by 5 bases, 6 bases remained unmatched. The CDR3 extends over 14 amino acids. CDR3 in amino acids: CASSTLAGVDEQYF. CDR3 DNA: TGTGCCAGCAGTACTCTAGCGGGAGTCGACGAGCAGTACTTC.

This rearrangement joins TRBV11-3 to TRBJ2-2, with D possibly TRBD2 on 6 matching bases. The germline CDR1 and CDR2 sequences are SGHNT and YENEEA. This CDR3 region has 16 residues. Trimming left V 1 base short and J 4 bases short, with 13 bases between. The CDR3 DNA reads as TGTGCCAGCAGCTTAGCGGCGGGGCGCGTCACCGGGGAGCTGTTTTTT. Translation gives CASSLAAGRVTGELFF.

The chain uses TRBV29-1 and TRBJ2-4, with TRBD1 identical over 9 bases. The junction had 8 bases not matched to a gene; V was cut back by 5 bases and J by 0 bases. This CDR3 spans 16 amino acids. Germline CDR1 SQVTM, CDR2 ANQGSEA. CDR3: CSVRSRGQGAKNIQYF. The CDR3 DNA reads TGCAGCGTTCGATCTAGGGGACAGGGAGCCAAAAACATTCAGTACTTC.

The chain carries TRBV15 and TRBJ1-5; no definite D call. The CDR3 covers 14 residues. Per germline, CDR1 LNHNV and CDR2 YYDKDF (reference sequence). V shed 0 bases and J shed 3 bases, with 6 bases lying between them. CDR3 coding DNA: TGTGCCACCAGCAGAGAACAGTTCAATCAGCCCCAGCATTTT. This sequence encodes CATSREQFNQPQHF.

The V and J genes are TRBV5-1 and TRBJ2-5; 7 bases map to TRBD1. After removal of 5 bases from V and 1 base from J, the junction contained 11 bases not matched to a gene. The CDR3 consists of 16 residues. Germline lookup yields CDR1 SGHRS and CDR2 YFSETQ. The CDR3 reads CASRLGTAIFQETQYF. In nucleotides, the CDR3 is TGCGCCAGCAGACTCGGGACAGCAATATTCCAAGAGACCCAGTACTTC.

V gene TRBV27 combines with J gene TRBJ2-2; D might be TRBD2 (6 bases). V gave up 5 bases and J gave up 2 bases, with 18 bases separating them. The CDR3 spans 17 residues. Germline values: CDR1 MNHEY, CDR2 SMNVEV (reference sequence). This CDR3 is CASSRRPPGLNTGELFF. The CDR3, as DNA: TGTGCCAGCAGTCGACGCCCCCCGGGACTTAACACCGGGGAGCTGTTTTTT.

The V call is TRBV7-2, the J call TRBJ1-5; 10 bases line up with TRBD1. Germline CDR1 SGHTA, CDR2 FQGNSA. The CDR3 sequence is 14 residues long. Trimming at V came to 1 base and at J to 9 bases, leaving 3 bases not matched to a gene. The CDR3 DNA reads as TGTGCCAGCAGCTTAGTGGGACAGGGGACGCCCCAGCATTTT. Translated: CASSLVGQGTPQHF. Full variable domain (remainder filled in from reference TRBV7-2 and TRBJ1-5): GAGVSQSPSNKVTEKGKDVELRCDPISGHTALYWYRQSLGQGLEFLIYFQGNSAPDKSGLPSDRFSAERTGGSVSTLTIQRTQQEDSAVYLCASSLVGQGTPQHFGDGTRLSIL.

This CDR3 reads CASSIPLQFSGNTIYF. The CDR3 nucleotides are TGTGCCAGCAGCATACCCTTACAGTTCTCTGGAAACACCATATATTTT. J is TRBJ1-3 and V is TRBV7-9; unclear D gene. The CDR3 is made up of 16 amino acids. CDR1 is SEHNR, CDR2 FQNEAQ, per germline (reference sequence). V was cut by 5 bases and J by 0 bases, with 14 bases left in between. The whole variable domain, remainder taken from reference TRBV7-9 and TRBJ1-3, is DTGVSQNPRHKITKRGQNVTFRCDPISEHNRLYWYRQTLGQGPEFLTYFQNEAQLEKSRLLSDRFSAERPKGSFSTLEIQRTEQGDSAMYLCASSIPLQFSGNTIYFGEGSWLTVV.

This chain connects TRBV10-1 to TRBJ2-1; 9 bases align to TRBD2. This CDR3 has 16 residues. Germline V gene sequence: CDR1 WNHNN, CDR2 SYGVQD (reference sequence). Germline trimming cut 4 bases from V and 7 bases from J; bases unmatched to any gene: 11. CDR3 residues: CASSAPRGGGANEQFF. CDR3 in DNA: TGCGCCAGCAGTGCCCCTCGGGGCGGGGGGGCTAATGAGCAGTTCTTC.

This rearrangement joins TRBV7-3 to TRBJ2-3, with TRBD2 matching over 11 bases. The CDR3 spans 15 residues. V dropped 2 bases and J dropped 6; count of bases not matched to a gene: 4. CDR1 and CDR2 from the germline V gene are SGHTA and FQGTGA. CDR3 DNA sequence: TGTGCCAGCAGCTTATTAGCGGGAGGGATGGATACGCAGTATTTT. Its protein product is CASSLLAGGMDTQYF. Complete variable domain (other parts from reference TRBV7-3 and TRBJ2-3): GAGVSQTPSNKVTEKGKYVELRCDPISGHTALYWYRQSLGQGPEFLIYFQGTGAADDSGLPNDRFFAVRPEGSVSTLKIQRTERGDSAVYLCASSLLAGGMDTQYFGPGTRLTVL.

The CDR3 protein is CASKKIRTRGETQYF. For the CDR3, the DNA is TGTGCCAGCAAAAAAATACGCACGCGGGGAGAGACCCAGTACTTC. The rearrangement uses TRBV5-6 and TRBJ2-5, with TRBD2 as a possible D gene (6 bases). Germline V gives CDR1 SGHDT, CDR2 YYEEEE. Trimming took off 6 bases at V and 4 bases at J, with 19 bases between the two ends. There are 15 residues in the CDR3. The variable domain in full, completed from reference TRBV5-6 and TRBJ2-5, reads DAGVTQSPTHLIKTRGQQVTLRCSPKSGHDTVSWYQQALGQGPQFIFQYYEEEERQRGNFPDRFSGHQFPNYSSELNVNALLLGDSALYLCASKKIRTRGETQYFGPGTRLLVL.

In its sample, this clone was seen a few times. The CDR3 DNA follows: TGTGCCTGGAGTGTATCCTCCGGGAACTACAATGAGCAGTTCTTC. It yields the protein CAWSVSSGNYNEQFF. The chain recombines TRBV30 with TRBJ2-1, with D possibly matching TRBD2 (5 bases). Germline values: CDR1 GTSNPN, CDR2 SVGIG (reference sequence). The length of the CDR3 is 15 residues. V dropped 0 bases and J dropped 3 bases, with 12 bases sitting between them.

The V gene is TRBV7-9, the J gene TRBJ2-2; TRBD2 matches 8 bases. The CDR3 extends over 18 amino acids. V trimming: 5 bases; J trimming: 1 base; junction bases outside the gene matches: 12. Looked up from germline, CDR1 is SEHNR and CDR2 is FQNEAQ (reference sequence). Written as DNA, the CDR3 is TGTGCCAGCAGCCCCCCGGGGGCGGGGGGACTGAACACCGGGGAGCTGTTTTTT. The encoded protein is CASSPPGAGGLNTGELFF.

The CDR3 coding sequence is TGTGCCACCAGCCCTGGGACCGGGGGGTCGCGTAGGGCTGAAGCTTTCTTT. Translation gives CATSPGTGGSRRAEAFF. The rearrangement links TRBV15 to TRBJ1-1; perhaps TRBD1 as D (5 bases). The CDR3 loop spans 17 amino acids. Germline CDR1 LNHNV, CDR2 YYDKDF (reference sequence). The germline V and J ends were trimmed by 5 bases and 6 bases, with 25 bases remaining between them. The full variable domain, with the rest looked up from reference TRBV15 and TRBJ1-1, is DAMVIQNPRYQVTQFGKPVTLSCSQTLNHNVMYWYQQKSSQAPKLLFHYYDKDFNNEADTPDNFQSRRPNTSFCFLDIRSPGLGDTAMYLCATSPGTGGSRRAEAFFGQGTRLTVV.

This clone appeared a few times. One junction end disagrees with the germline gene, perhaps due to a read error. This chain links TRBV7-7 with TRBJ2-2; no reliable D call. This CDR3 contains 15 residues. CDR1 SSHAT and CDR2 FNYEAQ come from the germline V gene (reference sequence). As DNA, the CDR3 is TGTGCTAGCAGCTTATTCGAGGCGAACACCGGGGAGCTGTTTTTT. Amino acids: CASSLFEANTGELFF. The full variable domain, with the rest looked up from reference TRBV7-7 and TRBJ2-2, is GAGVSQSPRYKVTKRGQDVTLRCDPISSHATLYWYQQALGQGPEFLTYFNYEAQPDKSGLPSDRFSAERPEGSISTLTIQRTEQRDSAMYRCASSLFEANTGELFFGEGSRLTVL.

V gene TRBV6-6 combines with J gene TRBJ2-2, with a tentative D call TRBD1 (6 bases). Germline V gene data show CDR1 as MNHNY and CDR2 as SVGAGI (reference sequence). CDR3 length: 13 residues. The germline V and J ends were trimmed by 9 bases and 6 bases, with 14 bases remaining between them. CDR3 sequence reads: CASCTGLSGELFF. The CDR3 DNA reads TGTGCCAGTTGCACAGGGCTTTCCGGGGAGCTGTTTTTT.

The chain recombines TRBV28 with TRBJ1-5; tentative D call: TRBD1 (5 bases). The germline V gene encodes CDR1 MDHEN and CDR2 SYDVKM. The germline V and J ends were trimmed by 7 bases and 7 bases, with 14 bases remaining between them. The CDR3 runs 13 residues. CDR3 DNA sequence: TGTGCCAGCAACGATAGGGGAGGGCAGCCCCAGCATTTT. This translates into CASNDRGGQPQHF.

This rearrangement joins TRBV28 to TRBJ2-7, with D possibly being TRBD1 (6 bases). V lost 5 bases and J 4 bases, leaving 18 bases between the germline ends. This CDR3 has 15 amino acids. Per germline, CDR1 MDHEN and CDR2 SYDVKM. This CDR3 reads CASSPTGSLSYEQYF. The CDR3 nucleotides read TGTGCCAGCAGTCCTACAGGGAGTCTGAGTTACGAGCAGTACTTC.

The genes are TRBV14 and TRBJ2-3; TRBD2 matches 7 bases. Per the germline V gene, CDR1 is SGHDN and CDR2 is FVKESK. Trimming took 5 bases from V and 0 from J; bases not matched to a gene: 2. The CDR3 consists of 14 residues. This chain's CDR3 is CASSSLASTDTQYF. The CDR3 DNA reads as TGTGCCAGCAGCTCACTAGCGAGCACAGATACGCAGTATTTT. Complete variable domain (other parts from reference TRBV14 and TRBJ2-3): EAGVTQFPSHSVIEKGQTVTLRCDPISGHDNLYWYRRVMGKEIKFLLHFVKESKQDESGMPNNRFLAERTGGTYSTLKVQPAELEDSGVYFCASSSLASTDTQYFGPGTRLTVL.

The chain is built from TRBV3-1 (or the pseudogene TRBV3-2) and TRBJ1-2; weak D call: TRBD1 (5 bases). CDR3 size: 13 residues. From germline, CDR1 is LGHDT and CDR2 YNNKEL (reference sequence). The germline V and J ends were trimmed by 1 base and 7 bases, with 10 bases remaining between them. CDR3 in DNA: TGTGCCAGCAGCCAAGTTCAGGGAGGTGGCTACACCTTC. This codes for CASSQVQGGGYTF.

There are a few counts of this clone. V usage is TRBV7-9 and J usage is TRBJ1-1, with D possibly matching TRBD1 (6 bases). Between the trimmed V and J ends, which lost 5 bases and 3 bases, there was a span of 13 bases. Germline V gene lookup returns CDR1 SEHNR and CDR2 FQNEAQ (reference sequence). CDR3 length: 14 amino acids. This CDR3 reads CASSQTGTHTEAFF. The CDR3 nucleotides read TGTGCCAGCAGCCAAACAGGGACCCACACTGAAGCTTTCTTT.